Listed here are 21 T cell receptor beta chains from one sample, sequenced in a study. Using its own MiXCR run on the 5' RACE reads, TCRdb lists one record per CDR3 protein. The profile covers under 8,500 distinct CDR3 sequences, with approximately 52% appearing a single time and 5% taken by the ten largest. The sequencing input was memory CD4+ T cells sorted from a lymph node. Subset noted: memory CD4+ T cells, CD4+CD45RO+CD25-. Receptors were obtained from a female donor with breast cancer.

This clonotype was counted a few times. The rearrangement uses TRBV7-2 and TRBJ2-3; a possible D gene is TRBD2 (6 bases). V was clipped by 2 bases and J by 0 bases, with 9 bases between them. This CDR3 is built from 15 residues. CDR1 is SGHTA and CDR2 is FQGNSA in the germline V gene. The CDR3 bases are TGTGCCAGCAGCTTAAGCGGGCCCAGCACAGATACGCAGTATTTT. Translating gives CASSLSGPSTDTQYF.

In its sample, this clonotype was seen a few times. The rearrangement links TRBV5-1 to TRBJ2-7, with D possibly being TRBD1 (5 bases). Trimming took 4 bases from V and 0 from J, leaving 8 bases between them. Per the germline V gene, CDR1 is SGHRS and CDR2 is YFSETQ. The CDR3 is made up of 13 amino acids. The chain's CDR3 is CASSQQVSYEQYF. In nucleotides, the CDR3 is TGCGCCAGCAGCCAACAGGTCTCCTACGAGCAGTACTTC.

In its sample, this clonotype ranks as medium-sized. This rearrangement joins TRBV28 to TRBJ2-1; 9 bases line up with TRBD1. V gave up 6 bases and J gave up 7 bases; unmatched junction bases: 13. The CDR3 runs to 16 residues. Germline V lookup: CDR1 MDHEN, CDR2 SYDVKM. The CDR3 region has the DNA TGTGCCAGCAGAACCACCGGGACAGGGCCCTCGAATGAGCAGTTCTTC. Encoded protein: CASRTTGTGPSNEQFF.

The chain has TRBV20-1 and TRBJ2-7, with D perhaps TRBD1 or TRBD2 (5 bases each). The CDR3 is 14 residues long. Trimming pared 2 bases from V and 3 bases from J, leaving 14 bases between. In germline, CDR1 is DFQATT, CDR2 SNEGSKA (reference sequence). In nucleotides, the CDR3 is TGCAGTGCTAGACCTGGTGTGGGGGACTACGAGCAGTACTTC. It specifies CSARPGVGDYEQYF.

In nucleotides, the CDR3 is TGCGCCAGCAGCCTGAAGCCCTTACTAGGACACCAAGAGACCCAGTACTTC. This gives the protein CASSLKPLLGHQETQYF. The chain is built from TRBV4-1 and TRBJ2-5, with D tentatively TRBD2 (5 bases). Germline CDR1 is MGHRA and CDR2 is YSYEKL. The CDR3 sequence is 17 residues long. Trimming took off 4 bases at V and 0 bases at J, with 18 bases between the two ends.

The chain couples TRBV27 to TRBJ1-3; D ambiguous. The CDR3 contains 14 residues. Germline assignment: CDR1 MNHEY and CDR2 SMNVEV (reference sequence). V lost 5 bases, J lost 8 bases, and 16 bases lay in between. CDR3 nucleotide sequence: TGTGCCAGCAGTCCCGCGGCAGGATTGGACACCATATATTTT. Translated: CASSPAAGLDTIYF.

The chain joins TRBV27 to TRBJ1-1, with D uncertain. Germline V gene lookup returns CDR1 MNHEY and CDR2 SMNVEV (reference sequence). This CDR3 contains 15 residues. V gave up 6 bases and J gave up 1 base, with 15 bases separating them. The CDR3 DNA follows: TGTGCCAGCAGACGCCAATGGCAGTCGAACACTGAAGCTTTCTTT. Its translation is CASRRQWQSNTEAFF.

The sample holds a few counts of this clonotype. This chain links TRBV10-3 with TRBJ2-3; 8 bases are a match to TRBD2. The germline V gene encodes CDR1 ENHRY and CDR2 SYGVKD. The CDR3 extends over 15 amino acids. J lost 2 bases, V lost 4 bases, and 5 bases had no gene match. The CDR3 region is CAISASGGPTDTQYF. The CDR3 DNA follows: TGTGCCATCAGTGCAAGCGGGGGTCCCACAGATACGCAGTATTTT.

The chain carries TRBV4-3 and TRBJ2-1, with D unresolved. This CDR3 contains 18 residues. Germline V gene data show CDR1 as LGHNA and CDR2 as YSLEER. V was clipped by 0 bases and J by 6 bases, with 21 bases between them. This chain's CDR3 is CASSQDSNSLGRSNEQFF. The CDR3 DNA sequence: TGCGCCAGCAGCCAAGATTCAAACTCCCTAGGGCGGAGCAATGAGCAGTTCTTC.

The chain carries TRBV20-1 and TRBJ1-1, with D tentatively TRBD1 (6 bases). The CDR3 has 13 residues. V shed 5 bases and J shed 0 bases, with 10 bases lying between them. Germline CDR1 DFQATT, CDR2 SNEGSKA (reference sequence). Here the CDR3 reads CSAPGQLNTEAFF. The CDR3 nucleotides read TGCAGTGCTCCGGGACAATTGAACACTGAAGCTTTCTTT.

This clonotype has a handful of counts. One junction end disagrees with the germline gene, perhaps due to a read error. This chain links TRBV5-1 with TRBJ1-2; the match to TRBD1 covers 8 bases. CDR3 length equals 13 residues. CDR1 SGHRS and CDR2 YFSETQ come from the germline V gene. The CDR3 coding sequence is TGTGCCAGCAGCTTGACAGGGGACTATGGCTACACCTTC. It yields the protein CASSLTGDYGYTF.

The V call is TRBV7-3, the J call TRBJ2-3; 7 positions match TRBD2. This CDR3 region has 16 residues. After removal of 2 bases from V and 1 base from J, the junction contained 6 bases not matched to a gene. CDR1 is SGHTA, CDR2 FQGTGA, per germline. The CDR3 is CASSLGAGDGTDTQYF. Here the CDR3 DNA reads TGTGCCAGCAGCTTAGGTGCGGGGGATGGCACAGATACGCAGTATTTT. Full variable domain (remainder filled in from reference TRBV7-3 and TRBJ2-3): GAGVSQTPSNKVTEKGKYVELRCDPISGHTALYWYRQSLGQGPEFLIYFQGTGAADDSGLPNDRFFAVRPEGSVSTLKIQRTERGDSAVYLCASSLGAGDGTDTQYFGPGTRLTVL.

The chain employs TRBV6-5 and TRBJ1-5, with D hard to call. The V end lost 4 bases, the J end lost 4 bases, and 11 bases lay between the germline ends. The CDR3 is 14 residues long. Germline V gives CDR1 MNHEY, CDR2 SVGAGI. This chain's CDR3 is CASSLLSGNQPQHF. The CDR3, as DNA: TGTGCCAGCAGTTTACTTTCGGGTAATCAGCCCCAGCATTTT.

V and J are TRBV5-1 and TRBJ1-1; 7 bases fit TRBD1. Germline values: CDR1 SGHRS, CDR2 YFSETQ. The CDR3 has 14 amino acids. Trimming removed 0 bases from V and 5 bases from J; junction bases left unmatched: 4. The CDR3 loop is CASSLEGAQTEAFF. CDR3 coding DNA: TGCGCCAGCAGCTTGGAGGGGGCGCAGACTGAAGCTTTCTTT. Based on the CDR3 plus reference TRBV5-1 and TRBJ1-1, the full variable domain is KAGVTQTPRYLIKTRGQQVTLSCSPISGHRSVSWYQQTPGQGLQFLFEYFSETQRNKGNFPGRFSGRQFSNSRSEMNVSTLELGDSALYLCASSLEGAQTEAFFGQGTRLTVV.

This clonotype was detected a few times. V is TRBV4-1 and J is TRBJ2-1; 7 bases map to TRBD2. V gave up 4 bases and J gave up 5 bases; unmatched junction bases: 5. Germline-derived CDR1 and CDR2 are MGHRA and YSYEKL. The CDR3 contains 14 residues. The CDR3 loop is CASSPLTSNNEQFF. CDR3 sequence (DNA): TGCGCCAGCAGCCCCCTGACTAGCAACAATGAGCAGTTCTTC.

V is TRBV6-7 and J is TRBJ1-1; D is uncertain. TRBV6-7 is recorded as an ORF, its role being uncertain. Between the trimmed V and J ends, which lost 6 bases and 3 bases, there was a span of 8 bases. The CDR3 totals 12 residues. In DNA, the CDR3 is TGTGCCAGCAGGGATTTGTACACTGAAGCTTTCTTT. Its translation is CASRDLYTEAFF.

The chain uses TRBV12-3 or TRBV12-4 and TRBJ1-6, with a tentative D call TRBD1 (6 bases). V lost 8 bases to trimming and J lost 8 bases, with 10 bases between them. This CDR3 is built from 12 residues. The CDR3 spells CASHRQDSPLHF. CDR3 nucleotide sequence: TGTGCCAGCCACAGACAGGATTCACCCCTCCACTTT.

This clonotype was detected once. A junction end diverges from the germline sequence, so it may reflect a read error. This chain joins TRBV7-6 and TRBJ1-6; D gene ambiguous. The CDR3 covers 15 residues. In germline, CDR1 is SGHVS, CDR2 FNYEAQ. This chain's CDR3 is CASSRRTGDNSPPHF. The CDR3 region has the DNA TGTGCCAGCAGTAGACGGACTGGGGATAATTCACCCCCCCACTTT. The variable domain in full, with the rest retrieved from reference TRBV7-6 and TRBJ1-6, is GAGVSQSPRYKVTKRGQDVALRCDPISGHVSLYWYRQALGQGPEFLTYFNYEAQQDKSGLPNDRFSAERPEGSISTLTIQRTEQRDSAMYRCASSRRTGDNSPPHFGNGTRLTVT.

This clonotype was detected a few times. The chain links TRBV12-3 or TRBV12-4 to TRBJ2-5, with 9 bases lining up with TRBD1. The CDR3 covers 14 residues. Trimming cost V 6 bases and J 4 bases; bases outside gene matches: 6. The CDR3 nucleotides read TGTGCCAGCAGCCGGACAGGGGTTACAGAGACCCAGTACTTC. It translates to CASSRTGVTETQYF.

This rearrangement joins TRBV7-3 to TRBJ1-5, with 8 bases matching TRBD1. The CDR3 sequence is 18 residues long. Trimming cost V 5 bases and J 4 bases; bases outside gene matches: 16. Germline assignment: CDR1 SGHTA and CDR2 FQGTGA. This CDR3 reads CASSPPGQGESLNQPQHF. CDR3 sequence (DNA): TGTGCCAGCAGCCCCCCCGGACAGGGAGAATCCTTAAATCAGCCCCAGCATTTT.

This clonotype was seen once. The chain's CDR3 is CASSLGDEREQFF. The CDR3 DNA sequence: TGCGCCAGCAGCTTGGGGGACGAAAGGGAGCAGTTCTTC. The chain combines TRBV5-1 with TRBJ2-1, with D perhaps TRBD1 or TRBD2 (5 bases each). The CDR3 contains 13 residues. The V end lost 0 bases, the J end lost 10 bases, and 11 bases lay between the germline ends. The germline V gene encodes CDR1 SGHRS and CDR2 YFSETQ.